This T cell receptor (beta chain) comes out of a study of identical twins. This clonotype was found a few times. Its antigen remains unidentified. The study, taken as a whole, reports: Findings came from cross-sectional statistics, without long-term follow-up of donors. Part of the zero-insertion signal could reflect confounding by invariant MAIT and iNKT cells. Insertions were reduced in abundant cord blood beta clonotypes but not in memory repertoires.

TCRdb processed the 5' RACE reads anew with MiXCR; each CDR3 protein has one entry. Of around 470,000 distinct CDR3 sequences detected, approximately 15% appear once; the ten largest clones hold around 0.48%. A further study also used this sample, focusing on yellow fever vaccine responses in identical twins.

This receptor was obtained from a woman between 18 and 29 years old in good health. Sequenced sample: CD4+ T cells sorted from blood.

The CDR3 DNA is TGTGCCAGCAGCCTTAGGGCGGACAGGGTGAACACTGAAGCTTTCTTT. Translating gives CASSLRADRVNTEAFF. The rearrangement joins TRBV7-8 to TRBJ1-1; 8 nucleotides align to TRBD1. J lost 0 bases, V lost 5 bases, and 8 bases had no gene match. The CDR3 sequence is 16 residues long. CDR1 is SGHVS, CDR2 FQNEAQ, per germline.